This T cell receptor beta chain was obtained from a study of T cell responses to AZD1222 COVID-19 vaccine. Per the germline V gene, CDR1 is GTSNPN and CDR2 is SVGIG (reference sequence). This CDR3 region has 17 residues. Unmatched junction bases numbered 14, after V lost 3 bases and J lost 3 bases. This table comes from immunoSEQ multiplex PCR, and its TCRdb copy is limited to in-frame clones, with some not included. The sample has roughly 80,000 clones, over 85% seen once; the top ten hold 4.2%. V usage is TRBV30 and J usage is TRBJ1-2; 9 bases are shared with TRBD1. The sequence was obtained from an adult in good health. The sequenced sample was peripheral blood, obtained on day 0 of AZD1222 vaccination. The CDR3 here is CAWRSRDRASRDYGYTF. The CDR3 coding sequence is TGTGCCTGGAGATCCCGGGACAGGGCATCTCGAGACTATGGCTACACCTTC.